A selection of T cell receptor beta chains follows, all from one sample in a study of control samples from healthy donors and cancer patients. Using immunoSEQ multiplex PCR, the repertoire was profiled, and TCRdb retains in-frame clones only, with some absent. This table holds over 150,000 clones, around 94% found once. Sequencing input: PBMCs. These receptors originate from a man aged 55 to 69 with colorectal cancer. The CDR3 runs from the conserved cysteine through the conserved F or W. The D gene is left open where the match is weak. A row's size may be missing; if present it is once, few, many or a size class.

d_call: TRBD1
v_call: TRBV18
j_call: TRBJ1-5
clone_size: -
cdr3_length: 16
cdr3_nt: TGTGCCAGCTCACCAGGGACAGGGGGCGTCAATCAGCCCCAGCATTTT
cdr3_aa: CASSPGTGGVNQPQHF

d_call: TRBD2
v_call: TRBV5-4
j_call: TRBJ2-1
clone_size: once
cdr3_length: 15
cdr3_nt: TGTGCCAGCAGCTTGACTAGCGGGGGATACAATGAGCAGTTCTTC
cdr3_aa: CASSLTSGGYNEQFF

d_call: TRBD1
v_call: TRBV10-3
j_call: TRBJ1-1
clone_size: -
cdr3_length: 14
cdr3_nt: TGTGCCATCAGACGACAGGGTGAAGGAACTGAAGCTTTCTTT
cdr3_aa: CAIRRQGEGTEAFF

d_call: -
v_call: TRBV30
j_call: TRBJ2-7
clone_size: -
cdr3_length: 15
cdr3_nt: TGTGCCTGGAGCTCTACGGGGCAGGGGGGTTACGAGCAGTACTTC
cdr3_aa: CAWSSTGQGGYEQYF

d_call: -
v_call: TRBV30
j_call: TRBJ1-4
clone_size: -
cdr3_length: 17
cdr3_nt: TGTGCCTGGAGTGTCGGGGGAGCCGAGGGGGTAAATGAAAAACTGTTTTTT
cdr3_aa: CAWSVGGAEGVNEKLFF

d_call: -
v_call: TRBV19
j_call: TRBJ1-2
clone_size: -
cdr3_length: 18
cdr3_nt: TGTGCCAGTAGTATAGAACACGGCAGGGCGACGTACACCTATGGCTACACCTTC
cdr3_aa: CASSIEHGRATYTYGYTF

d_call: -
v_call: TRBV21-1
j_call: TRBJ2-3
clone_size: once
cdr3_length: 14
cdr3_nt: TGTGCCAGCAGCGCCCCGGCCCTAGGGGATACGCAGTATTTT
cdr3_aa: CASSAPALGDTQYF

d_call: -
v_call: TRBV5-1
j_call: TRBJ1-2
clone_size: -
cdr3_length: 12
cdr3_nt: TGCGCCAGCAGGGACAGTGGCTATGGCTACACCTTC
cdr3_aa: CASRDSGYGYTF

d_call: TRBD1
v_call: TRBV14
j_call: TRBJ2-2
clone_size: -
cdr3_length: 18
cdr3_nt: TGTGCCAGCAGCCAAGATCCTCCCGACAGGGAAGGCACCGGGGAGCTGTTTTTT
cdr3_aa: CASSQDPPDREGTGELFF

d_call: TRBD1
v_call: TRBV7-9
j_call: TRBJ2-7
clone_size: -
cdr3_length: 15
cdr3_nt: TGTGCCAGCAGCTCCCCGGGACAGGGTGTGGACGAGCAGTACTTC
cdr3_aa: CASSSPGQGVDEQYF

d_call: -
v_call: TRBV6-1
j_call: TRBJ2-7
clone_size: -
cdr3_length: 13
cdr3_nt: TGTGCCAGCAGTGAAAAGCCAGGGCGCGAGCAGTACTTC
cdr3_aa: CASSEKPGREQYF

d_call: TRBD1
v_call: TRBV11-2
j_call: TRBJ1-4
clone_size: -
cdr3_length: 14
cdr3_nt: TGTGCCAGCACCCTTGGGACAGGGGGTGAAAAACTGTTTTTT
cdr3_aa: CASTLGTGGEKLFF

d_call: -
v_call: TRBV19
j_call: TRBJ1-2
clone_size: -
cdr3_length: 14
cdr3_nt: TGTGCCAGTAGTATAGACGCGGGGGACTATGGCTACACCTTC
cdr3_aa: CASSIDAGDYGYTF

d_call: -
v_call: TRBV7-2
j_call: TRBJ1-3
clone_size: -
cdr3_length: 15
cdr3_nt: TGTGCCAGCAGCTTAGGGGGTCCGGGCGGAAACACCATATATTTT
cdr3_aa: CASSLGGPGGNTIYF

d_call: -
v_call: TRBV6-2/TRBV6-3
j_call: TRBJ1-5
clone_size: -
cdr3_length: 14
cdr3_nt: TGTGCCAGCAGCCAAGGGGGGGTAAATCAGCCCCAGCATTTT
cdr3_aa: CASSQGGVNQPQHF